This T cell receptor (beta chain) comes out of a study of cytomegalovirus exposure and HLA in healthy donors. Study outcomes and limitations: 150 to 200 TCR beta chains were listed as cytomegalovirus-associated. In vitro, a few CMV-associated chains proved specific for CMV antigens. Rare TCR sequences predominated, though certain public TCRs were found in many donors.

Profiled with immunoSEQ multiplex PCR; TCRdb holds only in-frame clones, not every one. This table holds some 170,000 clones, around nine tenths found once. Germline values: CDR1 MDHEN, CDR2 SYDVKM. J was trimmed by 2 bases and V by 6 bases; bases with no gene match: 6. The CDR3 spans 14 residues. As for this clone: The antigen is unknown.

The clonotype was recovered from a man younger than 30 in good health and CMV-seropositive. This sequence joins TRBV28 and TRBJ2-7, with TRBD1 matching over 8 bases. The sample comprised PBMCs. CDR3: CASSPGQAPYEQYF. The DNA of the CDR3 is TGTGCCAGCAGCCCGGGACAGGCCCCCTACGAGCAGTACTTC.